This note documents a single TCR beta chain sequence. The target antigen is unknown. How the authors handled the data: A per-sample median of around 91,000 TCRs was observed, with counts ranging from roughly 20,000 to 750,000. TCRdb re-called the RACE reads with MiXCR, one entry per CDR3 protein. The V and J calls were determined by TCRdb, not by the authors. The table has about 160,000 distinct CDR3 sequences, roughly 25% seen once. Specified time point: patch test 3, about 24 weeks after DPC sensitization. The treatment denotes: therapeutic diphenylcyclopropenone sensitization with weekly scalp DPC. This entry comes from a study of human T cells and chemical hapten exposure. Study-wide results and limits: Counts of TCRs expanded at PT1 correlated positively with patch test score. There were significantly more large CDR3 similarity clusters among expanded TCRs than among controls. Sensitizing to DPC left TCRs with a frequency above 1 in 1000 unaltered.

The ends lost 6 bases at V and 5 bases at J; junction bases unmatched: 14. Germline CDR1 and CDR2: SNHLY and FYNNEI. The CDR3 runs 18 residues. The chain recombines TRBV2 with TRBJ2-1, with 12 bases fitting TRBD2. The origin of this receptor is a woman aged 18-35 years with alopecia areata. Some clones in this sample may be carry-over from other donors' samples. The sample was whole blood, taken in connection with sensitization to the hapten diphenylcyclopropenone (DPC). The CDR3: CASRLHRPRLAGDNEQFF. The CDR3 DNA reads as TGTGCCAGCAGGCTTCACCGCCCCCGACTAGCGGGGGACAATGAGCAGTTCTTC. The whole variable domain, filled in from reference TRBV2 and TRBJ2-1, reads EPEVTQTPSHQVTQMGQEVILRCVPISNHLYFYWYRQILGQKVEFLVSFYNNEISEKSEIFDDQFSVERPDGSNFTLKIRSTKLEDSAMYFCASRLHRPRLAGDNEQFFGPGTRLTVL.